This paragraph reports one T cell receptor (beta chain). The sample holds other DNA sequences that translate to the same CDR3. As processed by the authors: Reference gene primer amplification gave nucleated cell count estimates. Measured with immunoSEQ multiplex PCR; TCRdb has only the in-frame clones, and not every one. V and J calls plus clone size are reproduced from that table; the DNA served to infer D and trimming. Among over 200,000 clones listed, around 90% were seen once. This sample was included in a study of blood T cell repertoires in COVID-19. The CDR3 has 13 residues. V was clipped by 3 bases and J by 0 bases, with 5 bases between them.

Sequenced material: peripheral blood. The receptor was derived from a woman aged 18-29 years who had recovered from COVID-19. J is TRBJ1-2 and V is TRBV12-3 or TRBV12-4; TRBD1 might be the D (5 bases). The CDR3 is CASSLTANYGYTF. The CDR3 DNA reads TGTGCCAGCAGTTTGACAGCTAACTATGGCTACACCTTC.